This T cell receptor (beta chain) was sequenced for a study of T cell responses to AZD1222 COVID-19 vaccine. Using immunoSEQ multiplex PCR, the repertoire was profiled, and TCRdb retains in-frame clones only, with some absent. Seen here are some 100,000 clones, approximately 87% observed once, and the top ten hold around 15%. For this clone: The antigen is not known.

CDR1 and CDR2 from the germline V gene are LNHDA and SQIVND (reference sequence). V shed 6 bases and J shed 2 bases, with 19 bases lying between them. The CDR3 spans 16 residues. Study findings and constraints: It should be noted that donors were predominantly white British and more often female, and clonal diversity was possibly underestimated.

The clonotype originates from an adult in good health. The V call is TRBV19, the J call TRBJ1-1; D not resolved. The sequencing used peripheral blood, collected on day 0 of AZD1222 vaccination. The CDR3, as DNA: TGTGCCAGTAGGGACCGCAGAGGTTTCCTAAACACTGAAGCTTTCTTT. Protein sequence: CASRDRRGFLNTEAFF.